The 26 T cell receptor beta chains reported below all come from one sample, sequenced in a study of blood T cells in healthy people across ages. With a J-beta primer mix and a sample-barcoded 5' primer, a second PCR ran about 7 to 12 cycles. TCRdb re-derived calls from the 5' RACE reads in MiXCR, one entry per CDR3 protein. The sample lists around 790,000 distinct CDR3 sequences; 44% were seen once. The material sequenced was blood. Every receptor here comes from a man aged 55-75 years in good health.

The J gene is TRBJ2-1, the V gene TRBV28, with D tentatively TRBD1 (5 bases). This CDR3 spans 13 amino acids. V lost 3 bases and J lost 7, with 10 bases in between. Per the germline V gene, CDR1 is MDHEN and CDR2 is SYDVKM. This chain's CDR3 is CASSFQGRNEQFF. The DNA for the CDR3 is TGTGCCAGCAGTTTTCAGGGTCGTAATGAGCAGTTCTTC.

V gene TRBV20-1 combines with J gene TRBJ2-7; D remains ambiguous. CDR3 length: 13 residues. From germline, CDR1 is DFQATT and CDR2 SNEGSKA (reference sequence). The V end was cut by 5 bases, the J end by 7 bases, with 18 bases between. CDR3 DNA: TGCAGTGCTCCCCCCGGGCTGTACTATGAGCAGTACTTC. It codes for CSAPPGLYYEQYF.

The chain is built from TRBV5-1 and TRBJ2-4; 9 nucleotides line up with TRBD1. The DNA end lines up better with TRBJ2-7; the J call may be wrong. The CDR3 has 18 residues. CDR1 and CDR2 (germline): SGHRS, YFSETQ. The CDR3 sequence: CASSLAGQRDRASYEQYF. The CDR3 DNA sequence: TGCGCCAGCAGCTTGGCGGGTCAAAGGGACAGGGCCTCCTACGAGCAGTACTTC.

Here the CDR3 DNA reads TGTGCCAGCAGCGAGGATGACGGGACAGGGTGGAACGAGCAGTACTTC. Encoded protein: CASSEDDGTGWNEQYF. The chain combines TRBV5-5 with TRBJ2-5; 9 bases are a match to TRBD1. The closer fit of TRBJ2-7 to the DNA end suggests the J call may be wrong. The CDR3 contains 16 residues. Germline-derived CDR1 and CDR2 are SGHKS and YYEKEE (reference sequence).

The chain recombines TRBV30 with TRBJ2-3; maybe TRBD2 (5 bases). The CDR3 has 15 residues. V lost 0 bases, J lost 5 bases, and 15 bases lay in between. The germline V gene has CDR1 GTSNPN and CDR2 SVGIG (reference sequence). Here the CDR3 DNA reads TGTGCCTGGAGTGTAGGGCCCGGGGTGAGAGATACGCAGTATTTT. This translates into CAWSVGPGVRDTQYF.

This clonotype was observed a few times. V usage is TRBV20-1 and J usage is TRBJ2-1; D is perhaps TRBD1 (6 bases). The ends were cut back, 4 bases at V and 7 bases at J, with 20 bases in the middle. The CDR3 has 15 residues. From germline, CDR1 is DFQATT and CDR2 SNEGSKA (reference sequence). Here the CDR3 reads CSATVGQFSTNEQFF. CDR3 sequence (DNA): TGCAGTGCTACCGTAGGACAGTTTTCCACAAATGAGCAGTTCTTC.

The gene calls are TRBV5-1 and TRBJ2-4; 8 nucleotides match TRBD2. V lost 4 bases, J lost 0 bases, and 3 bases stayed unmatched. The CDR3 totals 15 residues. CDR1 and CDR2 (germline): SGHRS, YFSETQ. In nucleotides, the CDR3 is TGCGCCAGCAGCCCGGGGGGGGCAGCCAAAAACATTCAGTACTTC. Translating gives CASSPGGAAKNIQYF.

This clonotype has only a few counts. V is TRBV6-2 or TRBV6-3 and J is TRBJ2-7; D tentatively fits TRBD1 or TRBD2 (5 bases each). CDR3 length equals 14 residues. Germline CDR1 and CDR2: MNHEY and SVGEGT. V lost 6 bases and J 0 bases, leaving 12 bases between the germline ends. CDR3 in amino acids: CASRDSGSSYEQYF. CDR3 coding DNA: TGTGCCAGCAGGGATTCAGGGAGCTCCTACGAGCAGTACTTC.

Worth noting for this clonotype: A read error may be the cause here, since a much bigger clone is one base away. The J gene is TRBJ1-4, the V gene TRBV7-9; 10 bases align to TRBD1. Trimming cost V 6 bases and J 6 bases; bases outside gene matches: 7. The CDR3 has 15 residues. Germline V gene lookup returns CDR1 SEHNR and CDR2 FQNEAQ (reference sequence). This CDR3 is CASSSAGTGDEKLFF. Here the CDR3 DNA reads TGTGCCAGCAGTTCTGCCGGGACAGGGGATGAAAAACTGTTTTTT.

The chain links TRBV7-6 to TRBJ1-5, with 7 bases lining up with TRBD1. The trim removed 8 bases at V and 7 bases at J, leaving 14 bases unmatched. The CDR3 runs to 15 residues. Germline V gene lookup returns CDR1 SGHVS and CDR2 FNYEAQ. CDR3 sequence reads: CASQGEKVGGQPQHF. In DNA form, the CDR3 reads TGTGCCAGCCAGGGGGAGAAAGTGGGGGGACAGCCCCAGCATTTT.

The CDR3, as DNA: TGCGCCAGCATGCGGGGGCATGGGCCTATGGAAAAACTGTTTTTT. Translated, it gives CASMRGHGPMEKLFF. This sequence joins TRBV5-1 and TRBJ1-4, with D possibly TRBD1 on 6 matching bases. Germline CDR1 is SGHRS and CDR2 is YFSETQ. V was clipped by 6 bases and J by 8 bases, with 20 bases between them. The CDR3 runs to 15 residues.

This sequence joins TRBV12-3 or TRBV12-4 and TRBJ2-4; a possible D gene is TRBD2 (5 bases). V shed 7 bases and J shed 15 bases, with 16 bases lying between them. CDR3 size: 11 residues. For the CDR3, the DNA is TGTGCCAGCACCCCTGGGGAGACCCGGTACTTC. This translates into CASTPGETRYF.

This clonotype was seen a few times. This rearrangement joins TRBV12-3 or TRBV12-4 to TRBJ2-3; TRBD1 might be the D (6 bases). The germline V and J ends were trimmed by 6 bases and 2 bases, with 18 bases remaining between them. There are 16 residues in the CDR3. This CDR3 reads CASSRGGPLNTDTQYF. Here the CDR3 DNA reads TGTGCCAGCAGCCGTGGGGGCCCGCTTAACACAGATACGCAGTATTTT.

The chain carries TRBV20-1 and TRBJ1-4, with 7 bases identical to TRBD1. V dropped 4 bases and J dropped 1; count of bases not matched to a gene: 3. Germline-derived CDR1 and CDR2 are DFQATT and SNEGSKA (reference sequence). This CDR3 comprises 14 residues. CDR3 nucleotides: TGCAGTGCTATATACAGGGGAACTAATGAAAAACTGTTTTTT. This sequence encodes CSAIYRGTNEKLFF.

In this sample, this clonotype turned up once. The gene calls are TRBV20-1 and TRBJ1-1; D not certain. Germline-derived CDR1 and CDR2 are DFQATT and SNEGSKA (reference sequence). This CDR3 is 12 amino acids long. Trimming shortened V by 0 bases and J by 3 bases, and 5 bases separated the two germline ends. The CDR3 reads CSARDRHTEAFF. CDR3 sequence (DNA): TGCAGTGCTAGAGATCGCCACACTGAAGCTTTCTTT.

In its sample, this clonotype was seen a few times. CDR3 coding DNA: TGCAGCGTCATTTACTACGAGAGGATGACGGCAGGGAATGAGCAGTTCTTC. Its protein is CSVIYYERMTAGNEQFF. The chain links TRBV29-1 to TRBJ2-1; perhaps TRBD1 as D (5 bases). Trimming cost V 6 bases and J 7 bases, with 28 bases left between them. The germline gives CDR1 SQVTM, CDR2 ANQGSEA. The CDR3 has 17 residues.

The chain combines TRBV27 with TRBJ2-7; TRBD1 matches at 12 bases. There are 15 residues in the CDR3. V shed 4 bases and J 6 bases; nucleotides not matched to a gene: 7. The germline V gene encodes CDR1 MNHEY and CDR2 SMNVEV (reference sequence). The CDR3 DNA reads TGTGCCAGCAGTTACGCCGGGACAGGGGGCGGCGAGCAGTACTTC. Its protein product is CASSYAGTGGGEQYF.

The count of this clonotype is one. The chain links TRBV5-4 to TRBJ2-1; 8 bases agree with TRBD2. CDR1 SGHNT and CDR2 YYREEE come from the germline V gene (reference sequence). The length of the CDR3 is 15 residues. V was clipped by 5 bases and J by 9 bases; unmatched bases: 13. The CDR3 is CASSSTGLAFGEQFF. The CDR3 coding sequence is TGTGCCAGCAGTTCCACCGGACTAGCCTTCGGTGAGCAGTTCTTC.

The chain employs TRBV20-1 and TRBJ2-7, with TRBD2 matching over 8 bases. CDR1 and CDR2 from the germline V gene are DFQATT and SNEGSKA (reference sequence). V gave up 7 bases and J gave up 0 bases; unmatched junction bases: 8. CDR3 length equals 14 residues. The CDR3 DNA follows: TGCAGTGGTTGGTCCGGGACTAGCTCCTACGAGCAGTACTTC. Amino acids: CSGWSGTSSYEQYF.

This sequence joins TRBV20-1 and TRBJ1-2; a possible D gene is TRBD1 (5 bases). CDR3 length: 14 amino acids. Looked up from germline, CDR1 is DFQATT and CDR2 is SNEGSKA (reference sequence). The V end was cut by 1 base, the J end by 8 bases, with 17 bases between. CDR3 residues: CSARAPGGARGYTF. DNA of the CDR3: TGCAGTGCTAGAGCCCCCGGCGGGGCGAGAGGCTACACCTTC.

In its sample, this clonotype was seen a few times. The chain employs TRBV6-2 or TRBV6-3 and TRBJ2-7; perhaps D is TRBD1 or TRBD2 (5 bases each). The CDR3 consists of 13 residues. With 6 bases removed from V and 6 bases from J, the gap between germline ends came to 15 bases. CDR1 and CDR2 from the germline V gene are MNHEY and SVGEGT. The CDR3 sequence: CASRDTRSAEQYF. The CDR3 DNA sequence: TGTGCCAGCAGGGACACTAGATCCGCCGAGCAGTACTTC.

The rearrangement links TRBV12-3 or TRBV12-4 to TRBJ2-1, with a possible D match to TRBD1 (5 bases). V dropped 5 bases and J dropped 3 bases, with 11 bases sitting between them. The CDR3 length is 14 residues. The CDR3 reads CASSPDRHYNEQFF. The CDR3 DNA reads TGTGCCAGCAGTCCCGACAGACACTACAATGAGCAGTTCTTC.

There are a few counts of this clonotype. The rearrangement joins TRBV5-5 to TRBJ2-3, with TRBD2 matching 14 bases. With V trimmed by 3 bases and J by 0 bases, 6 bases remained unmatched. Germline V lookup: CDR1 SGHKS, CDR2 YYEKEE (reference sequence). The CDR3 spans 18 residues. CDR3: CASSYGTSGGRSTDTQYF. The CDR3 region has the DNA TGTGCCAGCAGCTACGGGACTAGCGGGGGCCGGAGCACAGATACGCAGTATTTT.

V and J are TRBV7-9 and TRBJ2-7; D is ambiguous. The CDR3 is made up of 15 amino acids. Trimming shortened V by 1 base and J by 5 bases, and 15 bases separated the two germline ends. Germline V lookup: CDR1 SEHNR, CDR2 FQNEAQ (reference sequence). The CDR3 region has the DNA TGTGCCAGCAGCTTAGTGGCTGGGCTGGCCGACGAGCAGTACTTC. It encodes CASSLVAGLADEQYF. Combining the CDR3 with reference TRBV7-9 and TRBJ2-7 gives the whole variable domain DTGVSQNPRHKITKRGQNVTFRCDPISEHNRLYWYRQTLGQGPEFLTYFQNEAQLEKSRLLSDRFSAERPKGSFSTLEIQRTEQGDSAMYLCASSLVAGLADEQYFGPGTRLTVT.

This chain joins TRBV3-1 and TRBJ1-2, with D hard to call. V was clipped by 3 bases and J by 4 bases, with 15 bases between them. Germline CDR1 LGHDT, CDR2 YNNKEL (reference sequence). The CDR3 has 15 residues. The CDR3 reads CASSHQKLLGYGYTF. In DNA, the CDR3 is TGTGCCAGCAGCCATCAGAAACTCCTGGGCTATGGCTACACCTTC.

This clonotype was detected a few times. The V and J genes are TRBV9 and TRBJ2-7; D is unresolved. This CDR3 is 13 amino acids long. In germline, CDR1 is SGDLS, CDR2 YYNGEE. The V gene lost 3 bases and the J gene lost 6 bases, with 13 bases spanning the gap. The CDR3 region is CASSESLVGEQYF. The CDR3 DNA sequence: TGTGCCAGCAGCGAGAGTTTAGTTGGCGAGCAGTACTTC.